This TCR beta chain was documented in a study of blood T cells in healthy people across ages. The sample, about 9.2 milliliters of peripheral blood, was drawn from each donor. No fewer than 6 million PBMCs went into each sample. In its sample, this clonotype was seen a few times. The antigen remains unidentified. Study results and limitations: Older age coincided with a roughly linear decline in TCR beta diversity per million T cells.

It was with a sample-barcoded 5' primer and a J-beta primer mix that a second PCR of about 6 to 12 cycles was run. At least 3 million CDR3-containing paired-end reads were obtained per sample. One entry per CDR3 protein, called by TCRdb with MiXCR from the 5' RACE reads. The sample has fewer than 900,000 distinct CDR3 sequences, 45% to 50% seen once. CDR3 length equals 16 residues. From germline, CDR1 is LGHNA and CDR2 YSLEER. This rearrangement joins TRBV4-3 to TRBJ2-5; 9 bases agree with TRBD2. The J call may not be correct, given that the DNA end is closer to TRBJ2-7. The source material was blood. The receptor was derived from a woman aged 60-75 years in good health. CDR3 nucleotide sequence: TGCGCCAGCAGCCAAGATGGAGGAGCGGGAGGTTACGAGCAGTACTTC. Translation gives CASSQDGGAGGYEQYF.